One and the same sample provided the 13 T cell receptor beta chains below, sequenced in a study of shared clonotypes between healthy human individuals. The data were produced by immunoSEQ multiplex PCR, yet TCRdb's version contains in-frame clones alone and is incomplete. The profile shows roughly 1,000,000 clones, around three quarters of them singletons. Material for sequencing was memory CD4+ T cells from PBMCs. Subset described: CD45RA-negative fraction. The receptors come from a man between 18 and 35 years old in good health. Some clones in this sample may be carry-over from other donors' samples.

The rearrangement uses TRBV21-1 and TRBJ2-1; whether TRBD2, the table's D call, matches the DNA was not checked. TRBV21-1 is shown as a pseudogene. The CDR3 spans 16 residues. CDR3 bases: TGTGCCAGCAGCAAAGAAATAAAGGGAGTCGGGAATGAGCAGTTCTTC. The encoded protein is CASSKEIKGVGNEQFF.

This chain uses TRBV9 with TRBJ2-7; 12 bases agree with TRBD2. Germline V gives CDR1 SGDLS, CDR2 YYNGEE. The CDR3 is 17 residues long. The J segment lost 5 bases and the V segment lost 0 bases, leaving 9 bases of the junction unmatched. The CDR3 reads CASSVATSASGRDEQYF. The CDR3 DNA is TGTGCCAGCAGCGTAGCTACGTCGGCTAGCGGGAGGGACGAGCAGTACTTC.

V gene TRBV10-1 combines with J gene TRBJ2-7; 9 bases match TRBD1. This CDR3 region has 17 residues. J lost 3 bases, V lost 9 bases, and 18 bases had no gene match. CDR1 WNHNN and CDR2 SYGVQD come from the germline V gene (reference sequence). The CDR3 sequence: CARPGVTGGSRYYEQYF. The CDR3 DNA follows: TGCGCCAGACCAGGTGTTACAGGGGGCTCTCGCTACTACGAGCAGTACTTC.

The chain carries TRBV28 and TRBJ1-1; D gene uncertain. The germline V gene encodes CDR1 MDHEN and CDR2 SYDVKM. V lost 1 base and J lost 5, with 11 bases in between. The CDR3 consists of 14 residues. CDR3: CASSLFALGTEAFF. The CDR3 region has the DNA TGTGCCAGCAGTTTATTCGCGTTAGGGACTGAAGCTTTCTTT.

This chain links TRBV6-1 with TRBJ2-7; unclear D gene. V gave up 2 bases and J gave up 7 bases, with 12 bases separating them. This CDR3 contains 13 residues. Germline CDR1 reads MNHNS; CDR2 reads SASEGT. The CDR3 region is CASSEHVVVEQYF. The CDR3 DNA sequence: TGTGCCAGCAGTGAACACGTAGTGGTGGAGCAGTACTTC.

The chain has TRBV28 and TRBJ2-6; D may be TRBD2 (5 bases). CDR3 length: 16 residues. Trimming shortened V by 7 bases and J by 0 bases, and 13 bases separated the two germline ends. Germline V gene lookup returns CDR1 MDHEN and CDR2 SYDVKM. For the CDR3, the DNA is TGTGCCAGCAAGCGGCGATCGAGCTCTGGGGCCAACGTCCTGACTTTC. It specifies CASKRRSSSGANVLTF. Filled out from reference TRBV28 and TRBJ2-6, the complete variable domain reads DVKVTQSSRYLVKRTGEKVFLECVQDMDHENMFWYRQDPGLGLRLIYFSYDVKMKEKGDIPEGYSVSREKKERFSLILESASTNQTSMYLCASKRRSSSGANVLTFGAGSRLTVL.

The gene calls are TRBV5-4 and TRBJ2-1; D uncertain. The V gene lost 0 bases and the J gene lost 0 bases, with 10 bases spanning the gap. Germline V gene sequence: CDR1 SGHNT, CDR2 YYREEE (reference sequence). The CDR3 extends over 16 amino acids. CDR3 DNA sequence: TGTGCCAGCAGCTTGGCGGCTCGAGTCTCCTACAATGAGCAGTTCTTC. Amino acid sequence: CASSLAARVSYNEQFF.

The V call is TRBV4-2, the J call TRBJ2-2; 9 bases line up with TRBD1. CDR3 length: 15 residues. The junction had 4 bases not matched to a gene; V was cut back by 4 bases and J by 4 bases. The germline gives CDR1 LGHNA, CDR2 YNFKEQ. The CDR3 region is CASSPRDRVTGELFF. CDR3 DNA: TGTGCCAGCAGCCCCCGGGACAGGGTCACCGGGGAGCTGTTTTTT.

This clone was detected a few times. The chain couples TRBV9 to TRBJ1-3; D not resolved. This CDR3 is built from 16 residues. Germline lookup yields CDR1 SGDLS and CDR2 YYNGEE. Trimming stripped 0 bases from V and 3 bases from J, with 13 bases between. The DNA for the CDR3 is TGTGCCAGCAGCGTAGAGGGTTCGGTCGGTGGAAACACCATATATTTT. Its protein is CASSVEGSVGGNTIYF.

The rearrangement joins TRBV10-3 to TRBJ2-2, with 7 positions matching TRBD1. The V and J ends lost 7 bases and 6 bases, in that order; junction bases with no gene match: 8. CDR3 size: 14 residues. Looked up from germline, CDR1 is ENHRY and CDR2 is SYGVKD. This CDR3 is CAITGTVGAGELFF. In DNA form, the CDR3 reads TGTGCCATCACCGGGACAGTAGGTGCCGGGGAGCTGTTTTTT.

The chain couples TRBV15 to TRBJ1-3; D uncertain. The CDR3 covers 17 residues. Trimming left V 8 bases short and J 4 bases short, with 24 bases between. Looked up from germline, CDR1 is LNHNV and CDR2 is YYDKDF (reference sequence). CDR3: CATRGWSRSSAGNTIYF. The CDR3, as DNA: TGTGCCACCCGTGGTTGGTCTAGGAGCTCTGCCGGAAACACCATATATTTT.

Of note for this clone: Other DNA sequences in this sample translate to the same CDR3. The V call is TRBV20-1, the J call TRBJ1-1; D is ambiguous. The V end was cut by 1 base, the J end by 4 bases, with 4 bases between. This CDR3 has 11 residues. Looked up from germline, CDR1 is DFQATT and CDR2 is SNEGSKA (reference sequence). CDR3 loop: CSARGATEAFF. The CDR3 nucleotides are TGCAGTGCTAGAGGGGCCACTGAAGCTTTCTTT.

With regard to this clone: Being one base from a much bigger clone, this may be a read error. The same CDR3 can be traced to other DNA sequences in this sample. J is TRBJ2-3 and V is TRBV28, with unresolved D. V was clipped by 6 bases and J by 2 bases, with 6 bases between them. The CDR3 has 12 amino acids. Germline CDR1 MDHEN, CDR2 SYDVKM. In nucleotides, the CDR3 is TGTGCCAGCAGCCTCACCACAGATACGCAGTATTTT. It encodes CASSLTTDTQYF.